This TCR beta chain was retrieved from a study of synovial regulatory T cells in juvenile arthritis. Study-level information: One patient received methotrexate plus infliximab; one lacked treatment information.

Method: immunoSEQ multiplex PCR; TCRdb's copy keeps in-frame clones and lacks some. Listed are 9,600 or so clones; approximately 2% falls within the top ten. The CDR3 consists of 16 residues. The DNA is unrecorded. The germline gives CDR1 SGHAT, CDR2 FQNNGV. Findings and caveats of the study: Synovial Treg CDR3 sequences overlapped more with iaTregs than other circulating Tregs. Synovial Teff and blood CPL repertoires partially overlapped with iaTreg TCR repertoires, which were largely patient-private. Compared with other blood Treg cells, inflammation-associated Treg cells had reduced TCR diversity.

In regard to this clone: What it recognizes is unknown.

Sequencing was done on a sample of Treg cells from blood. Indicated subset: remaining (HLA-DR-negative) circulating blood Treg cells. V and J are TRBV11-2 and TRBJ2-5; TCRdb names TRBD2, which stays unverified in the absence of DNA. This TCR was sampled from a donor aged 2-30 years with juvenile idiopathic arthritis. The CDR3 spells CASSLPPTGGPYEQYF.